This T cell receptor (beta chain) was sequenced in a study of shared clonotypes between healthy human individuals. The protocol was immunoSEQ multiplex PCR, while the TCRdb copy is restricted to in-frame clones and leaves out a portion. The profile shows around 330,000 clones, around 74% of them singletons. Germline V gives CDR1 MNHEY, CDR2 SVGAGI. V dropped 3 bases and J dropped 2 bases, with 9 bases sitting between them. The CDR3 has 14 residues. Source material: memory CD4+ T cells sorted from blood. Subset: CD45RA-negative fraction. This TCR came from a man younger than 40 in good health. The rearrangement uses TRBV6-5 and TRBJ2-3, with D unclear. The CDR3 protein is CASSYDILTDTQYF. Here the CDR3 DNA reads TGTGCCAGCAGTTATGACATCCTCACAGATACGCAGTATTTT.